This T cell receptor beta chain appears in the sequencing data of a study of blood T cell repertoires in COVID-19. Study-wide context: Samples came from the United States, Italy and Spain, spanning acute and convalescent COVID-19. The cDNA or gDNA used as material had been derived from T cells, B-cell-depleted T cells, or PBMCs.

Per the study methods: Reference gene primer amplification yielded estimated nucleated cell counts. Sequenced by immunoSEQ multiplex PCR; TCRdb stores in-frame clones only, minus some. V, J and clone size are taken as reported in that table, and D and trimming were inferred from the DNA itself. Among over 150,000 clones listed, 90% were seen once. The length of the CDR3 is 15 residues. Trimming at V came to 6 bases and at J to 6 bases, leaving 10 bases not matched to a gene. The germline gives CDR1 MNHEY, CDR2 SVGAGI. The sequence came from a man over 45 with acute or convalescent COVID-19. The chain combines TRBV6-5 with TRBJ2-2, with 7 positions matching TRBD1. Sequencing input: peripheral blood. The CDR3 loop reads CASRATGALAGELFF. The CDR3 DNA reads as TGTGCCAGCAGGGCCACAGGGGCTCTAGCCGGGGAGCTGTTTTTT.